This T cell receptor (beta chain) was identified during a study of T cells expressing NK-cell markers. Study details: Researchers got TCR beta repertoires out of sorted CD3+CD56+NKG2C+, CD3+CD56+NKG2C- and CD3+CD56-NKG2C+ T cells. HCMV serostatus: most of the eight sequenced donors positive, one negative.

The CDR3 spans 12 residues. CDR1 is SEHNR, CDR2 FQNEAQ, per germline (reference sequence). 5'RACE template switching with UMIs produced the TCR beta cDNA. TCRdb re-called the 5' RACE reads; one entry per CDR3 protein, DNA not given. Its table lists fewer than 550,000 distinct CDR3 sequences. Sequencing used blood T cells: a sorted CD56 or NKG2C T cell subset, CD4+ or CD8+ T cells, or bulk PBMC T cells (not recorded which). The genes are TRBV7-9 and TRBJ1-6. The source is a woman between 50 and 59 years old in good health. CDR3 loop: CASSLRGIPLHF.